One sample yielded the 18 T cell receptor beta chains listed below, sequenced in a study of early T cells in non-severe SARS-CoV-2 infection. TCRdb reprocessed the 5' RACE reads via MiXCR and lists one record per CDR3 protein. The sample consists of tens of thousands of distinct CDR3 sequences, about 4% of them appearing once. Material: whole blood. The receptors originated from an adult who was a healthcare worker with PCR-confirmed SARS-CoV-2 infection or an uninfected control (not recorded which).

This clonotype was seen at least ten times. The chain recombines TRBV7-8 with TRBJ2-1; TRBD1 might be the D (6 bases). Germline CDR1 SGHVS, CDR2 FQNEAQ. This CDR3 comprises 14 residues. The ends were cut back, 1 base at V and 5 bases at J, with 9 bases in the middle. The DNA for the CDR3 is TGTGCCAGCAGCTTAGGGGGGCGCGACAATGAGCAGTTCTTC. Protein product: CASSLGGRDNEQFF.

This clonotype was seen at least ten times. The V and J genes are TRBV6-6 and TRBJ1-3; 8 positions agree with TRBD1. V gave up 5 bases and J gave up 1 base; unmatched junction bases: 7. Germline V lookup: CDR1 MNHNY, CDR2 SVGAGI (reference sequence). CDR3 size: 16 residues. Written as DNA, the CDR3 is TGTGCCAGCAGTCCGACAGGGGATCGGTCTGGAAACACCATATATTTT. As protein: CASSPTGDRSGNTIYF.

In its sample, this clonotype was seen many times. The chain carries TRBV7-9 and TRBJ2-1, with 13 nucleotides matching TRBD2. Germline assignment: CDR1 SEHNR and CDR2 FQNEAQ (reference sequence). The CDR3 loop spans 15 amino acids. Unmatched junction bases numbered 7, after V lost 5 bases and J lost 9 bases. The CDR3 region has the DNA TGTGCCAGCAGCGTCGGACTAGCGGGAGTAGTTGAGCAGTTCTTC. Translation gives CASSVGLAGVVEQFF.

At least ten counts were recorded for this clonotype. The chain uses TRBV7-8 and TRBJ1-5; D uncertain. From germline, CDR1 is SGHVS and CDR2 FQNEAQ. The CDR3 has 14 residues. Trimming took off 7 bases at V and 5 bases at J, with 15 bases between the two ends. CDR3 protein: CASTLGRVHQPQHF. The DNA of the CDR3 is TGTGCCAGCACCCTCGGACGGGTTCATCAGCCCCAGCATTTT.

This clonotype came up many times. V and J are TRBV15 and TRBJ2-5, with TRBD2 as a possible D gene (7 bases). Germline values: CDR1 LNHNV, CDR2 YYDKDF (reference sequence). The CDR3 has 16 amino acids. Trimming cost V 0 bases and J 7 bases, with 18 bases left between them. As DNA, the CDR3 is TGTGCCACCAGCAGAGATCGGGGGGCTCTCACGAGGACCCAGTACTTC. Translated: CATSRDRGALTRTQYF. The entire variable domain, with the rest obtained from reference TRBV15 and TRBJ2-5, is as follows: DAMVIQNPRYQVTQFGKPVTLSCSQTLNHNVMYWYQQKSSQAPKLLFHYYDKDFNNEADTPDNFQSRRPNTSFCFLDIRSPGLGDTAMYLCATSRDRGALTRTQYFGPGTRLLVL.

This clonotype has just a few counts. The chain recombines TRBV5-1 with TRBJ2-1; 8 positions match TRBD1. The J segment lost 3 bases and the V segment lost 4 bases, leaving 3 bases of the junction unmatched. CDR3 length: 14 amino acids. Germline loops: CDR1 SGHRS, CDR2 YFSETQ. CDR3 residues: CASSGGQDYNEQFF. The CDR3 DNA reads TGCGCCAGCAGCGGGGGACAGGACTACAATGAGCAGTTCTTC.

This clonotype has a count of ten or more. The V gene is TRBV18, the J gene TRBJ2-3, with TRBD1 as a possible D gene (5 bases). Germline V CDR1 and CDR2: KGHSH, LQKENI. There are 16 residues in the CDR3. Trimming removed 1 base at V and 0 bases at J, with 11 bases between. The CDR3 DNA reads TGTGCCAGCTCACCACAAGGGGCCTCTAGCACAGATACGCAGTATTTT. Translation: CASSPQGASSTDTQYF.

This clonotype showed up many times. The chain employs TRBV29-1 and TRBJ2-1, with TRBD1 as a possible D gene (6 bases). Germline CDR1 reads SQVTM; CDR2 reads ANQGSEA. The V and J ends lost 4 bases and 3 bases respectively, with 10 bases between them. There are 13 residues in the CDR3. This chain's CDR3 is CSVVRTDYNEQFF. CDR3 coding DNA: TGCAGCGTTGTAAGGACAGACTACAATGAGCAGTTCTTC.

This clonotype was seen repeatedly, ten times or more. This sequence joins TRBV10-1 and TRBJ2-2; TRBD2 matches at 7 bases. V gave up 7 bases and J gave up 0 bases; unmatched junction bases: 11. There are 17 residues in the CDR3. CDR1 is WNHNN, CDR2 SYGVQD, per germline (reference sequence). The CDR3 sequence is CASNGYWGGSNTGELFF. The CDR3 DNA sequence: TGCGCCAGCAATGGTTACTGGGGGGGGTCGAACACCGGGGAGCTGTTTTTT.

On this clonotype itself: A much larger clone lies one base from this, so it may be a read error. The chain has TRBV12-3 or TRBV12-4 and TRBJ2-6; D is uncertain. There are 14 residues in the CDR3. DNA for the CDR3: TGTGCCAGCGGAACGAGCTCTGGGACCAACGTCCTGACTTTC. As protein: CASGTSSGTNVLTF.

The gene calls are TRBV27 and TRBJ2-7, with TRBD2 matching 7 bases. V gave up 5 bases and J gave up 0 bases; unmatched junction bases: 4. Germline CDR1 MNHEY, CDR2 SMNVEV (reference sequence). The CDR3 is 14 amino acids. CDR3 bases: TGTGCCAGCAGTCTGGCGGGGGACTCCTACGAGCAGTACTTC. Translation gives CASSLAGDSYEQYF.

There are many counts of this clonotype. Here the CDR3 DNA reads TGCGCCAGCAGCTTCTGGGCTAGCGGGGGCCGCACAGATACGCAGTATTTT. Residues: CASSFWASGGRTDTQYF. V gene TRBV5-1 combines with J gene TRBJ2-3; TRBD2 aligns across 10 bases. Trimming cost V 2 bases and J 1 base; bases outside gene matches: 7. CDR3 length equals 17 residues. CDR1 is SGHRS, CDR2 YFSETQ, per germline.

In its sample, this clonotype was seen many times. This sequence joins TRBV4-2 and TRBJ2-7, with D possibly being TRBD1 (5 bases). The CDR3 is 12 residues long. Per germline, CDR1 LGHNA and CDR2 YNFKEQ. The V end was cut by 5 bases, the J end by 5 bases, with 10 bases between. CDR3 in DNA: TGTGCCAGCAGCGCCGGCAGGGACGAGCAGTACTTC. Translation: CASSAGRDEQYF.

This clonotype was seen ten or more times. The chain combines TRBV7-6 with TRBJ1-1, with D unresolved. Trimming removed 5 bases at V and 0 bases at J, with 7 bases between. The CDR3 covers 13 residues. In germline, CDR1 is SGHVS, CDR2 FNYEAQ. CDR3: CASSREVNTEAFF. DNA of the CDR3: TGTGCCAGCAGCAGAGAGGTGAACACTGAAGCTTTCTTT.

The chain couples TRBV6-5 to TRBJ1-2, with D unclear. The CDR3 consists of 15 residues. The V end was cut by 5 bases, the J end by 3 bases, with 16 bases between. CDR1 is MNHEY, CDR2 SVGAGI, per germline. The DNA of the CDR3 is TGTGCCAGCAGTCTCATGCACGGGTTTGACTATGGCTACACCTTC. Translated: CASSLMHGFDYGYTF.

The sample holds many counts of this clonotype. V usage is TRBV7-8 and J usage is TRBJ1-2; D gene unclear. From germline, CDR1 is SGHVS and CDR2 FQNEAQ. Trimming took off 5 bases at V and 6 bases at J, with 22 bases between the two ends. The CDR3 length is 16 residues. CDR3 residues: CASSLGRRRGMDGYTF. DNA for the CDR3: TGTGCCAGCAGCCTCGGACGGCGGCGGGGAATGGATGGCTACACCTTC.

This clonotype has a count of ten or more. The CDR3 spells CASSSGTSGAETQYF. DNA for the CDR3: TGTGCCAGCAGCTCCGGGACTAGCGGGGCAGAGACCCAGTACTTC. V gene TRBV7-3 combines with J gene TRBJ2-5; 13 bases map to TRBD2. J lost 4 bases, V lost 4 bases, and 3 bases had no gene match. Germline V gene sequence: CDR1 SGHTA, CDR2 FQGTGA. This CDR3 contains 15 residues.

This clonotype was observed many times. CDR3 nucleotide sequence: TGTGCCAGCAGCCGCTGGGTTGCCACTGAAGCTTTCTTT. Its translation: CASSRWVATEAFF. V gene TRBV12-3 or TRBV12-4 combines with J gene TRBJ1-1; D is unclear. This CDR3 is built from 13 residues. Trimming cost V 6 bases and J 4 bases, with 12 bases left between them.